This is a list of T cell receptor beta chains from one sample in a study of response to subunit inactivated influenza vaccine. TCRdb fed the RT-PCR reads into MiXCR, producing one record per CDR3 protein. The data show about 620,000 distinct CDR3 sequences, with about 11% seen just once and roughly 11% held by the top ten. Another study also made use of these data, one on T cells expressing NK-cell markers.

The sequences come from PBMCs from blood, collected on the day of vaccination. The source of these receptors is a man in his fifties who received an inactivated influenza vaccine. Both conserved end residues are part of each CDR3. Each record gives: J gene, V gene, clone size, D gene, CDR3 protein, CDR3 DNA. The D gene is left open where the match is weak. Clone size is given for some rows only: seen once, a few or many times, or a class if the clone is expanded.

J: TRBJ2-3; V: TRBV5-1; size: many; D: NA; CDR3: CASSLGRHPDTQYF; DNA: TGCGCCAGCAGCTTGGGACGACACCCAGATACGCAGTATTTT
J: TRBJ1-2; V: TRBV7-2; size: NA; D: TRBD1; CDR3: CASSLETGTGFYGYTF; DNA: TGTGCCAGCAGCTTGGAGACCGGGACAGGGTTCTATGGCTACACCTTC
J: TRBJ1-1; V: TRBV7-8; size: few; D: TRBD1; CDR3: CASSLTGVEGTEAFF; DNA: TGTGCCAGCAGCTTAACAGGGGTGGAAGGCACTGAAGCTTTCTTT
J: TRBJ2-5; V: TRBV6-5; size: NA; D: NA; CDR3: CASSYGGRRETQYF; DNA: TGTGCCAGCAGTTACGGTGGGAGAAGAGAGACCCAGTACTTC
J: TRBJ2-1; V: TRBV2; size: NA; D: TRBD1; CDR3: CASSDPGTGRSNEQFF; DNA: TGTGCCAGCAGTGATCCCGGGACAGGGAGGTCCAATGAGCAGTTCTTC
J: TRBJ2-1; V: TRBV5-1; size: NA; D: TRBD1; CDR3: CASSWRRDRVLNEQFF; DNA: TGCGCCAGCAGCTGGCGTCGGGACAGGGTCCTCAATGAGCAGTTCTTC
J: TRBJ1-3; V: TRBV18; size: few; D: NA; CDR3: CASSPGVGSSGNTIYF; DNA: TGTGCCAGCTCACCAGGCGTAGGGTCCTCTGGAAACACCATATATTTT
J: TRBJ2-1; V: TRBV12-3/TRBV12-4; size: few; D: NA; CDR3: CASTLRGAQGSNEQFF; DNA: TGTGCCAGCACCCTGCGAGGGGCGCAGGGGTCCAATGAGCAGTTCTTC
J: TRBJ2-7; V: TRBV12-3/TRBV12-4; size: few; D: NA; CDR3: CASSLEAPGDLYEQYF; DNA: TGTGCCAGCAGTTTGGAGGCTCCCGGAGACTTGTACGAGCAGTACTTC
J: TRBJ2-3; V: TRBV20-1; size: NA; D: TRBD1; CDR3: CSARGQGSTDTQYF; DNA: TGCAGTGCTAGGGGACAGGGCAGCACAGATACGCAGTATTTT
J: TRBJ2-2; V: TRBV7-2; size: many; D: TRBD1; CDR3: CASSWGTVPGELFF; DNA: TGTGCCAGCAGCTGGGGGACAGTACCCGGGGAGCTGTTTTTT
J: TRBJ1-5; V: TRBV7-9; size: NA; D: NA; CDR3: CAQECNQPQHF; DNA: TGTGCCCAAGAATGCAATCAGCCCCAGCATTTT
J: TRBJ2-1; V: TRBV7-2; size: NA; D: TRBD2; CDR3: CASSLAGSGNHNEQFF; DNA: TGTGCCAGCAGCTTAGCGGGTAGCGGGAACCACAATGAGCAGTTCTTC
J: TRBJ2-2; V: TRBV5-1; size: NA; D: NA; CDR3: CASSQALTGELFF; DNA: TGCGCCAGCAGTCAGGCCCTCACCGGGGAGCTGTTTTTT